This TCR beta chain was identified during a study of blood T cell repertoires in COVID-19. At the level of the study: Sites across the United States, Italy and Spain contributed samples from acute and convalescent COVID-19. Nucleic acid was either cDNA or gDNA, and it came from T cells, B-cell-depleted T cells, or PBMCs.

Here immunoSEQ multiplex PCR was the method, and the copy in TCRdb shows in-frame clones only, minus some. The sample holds about 260,000 clones, roughly four fifths seen once. Germline lookup yields CDR1 SGHNT and CDR2 YENEEA. The CDR3 covers 15 residues. The V segment lost 3 bases and the J segment 6 bases; nucleotides outside the gene matches: 1. Recruits, aged roughly 18 to 95 years, lived in 20 to 30 US areas. This receptor was obtained from a man under 40 with acute COVID-19. Sequenced sample: PBMCs or T cells enriched from blood (not recorded which). This chain links TRBV11-3 with TRBJ2-1; 14 bases are shared with TRBD2. The CDR3 coding sequence is TGTGCCAGCAGCTTTGGACTAGCGGGGGGCAATGAGCAGTTCTTC. This sequence encodes CASSFGLAGGNEQFF.